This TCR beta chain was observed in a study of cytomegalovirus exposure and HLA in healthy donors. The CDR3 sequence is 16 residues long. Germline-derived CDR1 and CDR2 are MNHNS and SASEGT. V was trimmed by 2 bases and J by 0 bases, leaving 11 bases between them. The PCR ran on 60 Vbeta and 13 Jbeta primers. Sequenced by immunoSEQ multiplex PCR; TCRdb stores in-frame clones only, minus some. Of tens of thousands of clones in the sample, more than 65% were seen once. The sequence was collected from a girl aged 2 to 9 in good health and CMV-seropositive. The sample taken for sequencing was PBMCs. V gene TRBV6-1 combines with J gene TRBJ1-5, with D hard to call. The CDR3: CASSEKREYSNQPQHF. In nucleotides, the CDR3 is TGTGCCAGCAGTGAAAAGCGGGAGTATAGCAATCAGCCCCAGCATTTT.